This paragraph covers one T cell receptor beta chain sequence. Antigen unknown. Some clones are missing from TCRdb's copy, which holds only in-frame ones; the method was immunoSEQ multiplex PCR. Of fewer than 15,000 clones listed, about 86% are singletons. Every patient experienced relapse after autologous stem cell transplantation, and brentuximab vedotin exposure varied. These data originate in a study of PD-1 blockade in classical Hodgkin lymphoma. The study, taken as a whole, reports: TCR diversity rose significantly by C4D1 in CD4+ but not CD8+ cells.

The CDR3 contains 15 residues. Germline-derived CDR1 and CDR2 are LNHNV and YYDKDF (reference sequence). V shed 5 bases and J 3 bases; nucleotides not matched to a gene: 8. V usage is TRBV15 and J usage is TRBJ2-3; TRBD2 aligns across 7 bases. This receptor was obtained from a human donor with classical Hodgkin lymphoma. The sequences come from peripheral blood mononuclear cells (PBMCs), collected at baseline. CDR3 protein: CATSVPGLQTDTQYF. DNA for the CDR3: TGTGCCACCAGCGTACCGGGACTACAGACAGATACGCAGTATTTT.